This entry lists 17 T cell receptor beta chains sequenced from one sample in a study of CD8+ T cells in alopecia areata. The treatment denotes: oral pan-JAK inhibitor, 5-10 mg twice daily. RNA, once extracted, was reverse transcribed into cDNA for use as the sequencing template. TCRdb's copy holds only in-frame clones and misses some; the assay was immunoSEQ multiplex PCR. The sample has 100,000 to 150,000 clones; about 61% are singletons. The sequencing here drew on CD8+ T cells sorted from blood, taken at week 4, from a patient treated with tofacitinib. Source of these receptors: a human donor with alopecia areata.

V and J are TRBV5-1 and TRBJ1-1, with 9 bases identical to TRBD1. J lost 6 bases, V lost 3 bases, and 0 bases had no gene match. The CDR3 is 12 amino acids. Germline CDR1 and CDR2: SGHRS and YFSETQ. CDR3 residues: CASSWTGAEAFF. The CDR3 nucleotides are TGCGCCAGCAGCTGGACAGGGGCTGAAGCTTTCTTT.

V and J are TRBV12-5 and TRBJ1-1; 9 bases are a match to TRBD1. From germline, CDR1 is LGHNT and CDR2 FRNRAP. The V segment lost 4 bases and the J segment 8 bases; nucleotides outside the gene matches: 2. The CDR3 totals 12 residues. Written as DNA, the CDR3 is TGTGCTAGTGGTTGGGGGACAGGGGAAGCTTTCTTT. Translated, it gives CASGWGTGEAFF.

This clone came up a few times. The chain employs TRBV6-5 and TRBJ1-1; D is unclear. V shed 3 bases and J shed 4 bases, with 6 bases lying between them. The germline V gene has CDR1 MNHEY and CDR2 SVGAGI. This CDR3 has 12 residues. The chain's CDR3 is CASSYKGTEAFF. The CDR3 coding sequence is TGTGCCAGCAGTTATAAGGGCACTGAAGCTTTCTTT.

The chain is built from TRBV19 and TRBJ2-1; 8 nucleotides match TRBD2. V was clipped by 5 bases and J by 7 bases; unmatched bases: 10. Germline V CDR1 and CDR2: LNHDA, SQIVND (reference sequence). The CDR3 has 15 residues. The CDR3 spells CASSPTAGGRNEQFF. Here the CDR3 DNA reads TGTGCCAGTAGTCCCACTGCGGGGGGACGGAATGAGCAGTTCTTC.

The chain couples TRBV5-1 to TRBJ1-2, with a tentative D call TRBD1 (5 bases). The CDR3 spans 12 residues. Germline V CDR1 and CDR2: SGHRS, YFSETQ. V lost 5 bases to trimming and J lost 5 bases, with 10 bases between them. The CDR3 is CASSGGDYGYTF. The CDR3, as DNA: TGCGCCAGCAGTGGAGGGGATTATGGCTACACCTTC.

This clone has just one count. The chain joins TRBV5-6 to TRBJ2-5; TRBD2 matches 12 bases. CDR3 length: 12 residues. The ends lost 7 bases at V and 5 bases at J; junction bases unmatched: 0. Germline values: CDR1 SGHDT, CDR2 YYEEEE. CDR3: CASGTSGETQYF. The CDR3 bases are TGTGCCAGCGGGACTAGCGGGGAGACCCAGTACTTC.

This clone was seen a few times. The same CDR3 is also encoded by other DNA sequences in this sample. V is TRBV27 and J is TRBJ2-7; TRBD1 might be the D (6 bases). V was trimmed by 2 bases and J by 2 bases, leaving 7 bases between them. Germline CDR1 MNHEY, CDR2 SMNVEV (reference sequence). CDR3 length equals 13 residues. CDR3 sequence (DNA): TGTGCCAGCAGTTTAACAGGGACCTACGAGCAGTACTTC. Protein sequence: CASSLTGTYEQYF.

The J gene is TRBJ2-5, the V gene TRBV5-6, with D unclear. The J call may be in error: the DNA end matches TRBJ2-7 better. Germline CDR1 reads SGHDT; CDR2 reads YYEEEE. This CDR3 is built from 14 residues. The CDR3 sequence is CASSLEALNYEQYF. As DNA, the CDR3 is TGTGCCAGCAGCTTGGAAGCCCTCAACTACGAGCAGTACTTC.

The chain links TRBV27 to TRBJ1-5; 8 bases fit TRBD1. This CDR3 region has 17 residues. Losses at the gene ends were 5 bases for V and 0 bases for J; bases not matched to a gene: 9. Germline lookup yields CDR1 MNHEY and CDR2 SMNVEV (reference sequence). The DNA of the CDR3 is TGTGCCAGCAGTATCGGACAGGGTCCCTTTAGCAATCAGCCCCAGCATTTT. Translated, it gives CASSIGQGPFSNQPQHF.

The chain links TRBV13 to TRBJ2-5; 8 nucleotides line up with TRBD1. Trimming at V came to 3 bases and at J to 5 bases, leaving 2 bases not matched to a gene. There are 13 residues in the CDR3. CDR1 and CDR2 from the germline V gene are PRHDT and FYEKMQ (reference sequence). The CDR3 here is CASSLDRAETQYF. The CDR3 DNA follows: TGTGCCAGCAGCTTGGACAGGGCGGAGACCCAGTACTTC.

The V call is TRBV10-3, the J call TRBJ2-5, with 8 positions matching TRBD2. The CDR3 loop spans 15 amino acids. The V and J ends lost 4 bases and 0 bases, in that order; junction bases with no gene match: 4. CDR1 is ENHRY, CDR2 SYGVKD, per germline. The CDR3 region is CAISGISGDQETQYF. The CDR3 DNA sequence: TGTGCCATCAGTGGGATTAGCGGGGACCAAGAGACCCAGTACTTC.

The chain joins TRBV7-6 to TRBJ2-1; 13 bases match TRBD2. The germline V gene has CDR1 SGHVS and CDR2 FNYEAQ. This CDR3 contains 16 residues. V was clipped by 5 bases and J by 8 bases; unmatched bases: 9. CDR3 protein: CASSRLAGGLLDEQFF. DNA of the CDR3: TGTGCCAGCAGCCGACTAGCGGGGGGACTCCTCGATGAGCAGTTCTTC.

The rearrangement links TRBV19 to TRBJ2-1; TRBD2 agrees at 7 bases. Germline V gene sequence: CDR1 LNHDA, CDR2 SQIVND (reference sequence). The V segment lost 8 bases and the J segment 5 bases; nucleotides outside the gene matches: 3. This CDR3 spans 12 amino acids. DNA of the CDR3: TGTGCCAGTTCGGGGGGAAACAATGAGCAGTTCTTC. Amino acid sequence: CASSGGNNEQFF.

The V and J genes are TRBV6-5 and TRBJ2-5; perhaps TRBD1 as D (5 bases). CDR3 length: 12 amino acids. The germline V gene encodes CDR1 MNHEY and CDR2 SVGAGI. The germline V and J ends were trimmed by 6 bases and 4 bases, with 9 bases remaining between them. CDR3 sequence (DNA): TGTGCCAGCAGAGACAGTGGAGAGACCCAGTACTTC. Protein product: CASRDSGETQYF.

A single count supports this clone. This chain uses TRBV29-1 with TRBJ1-2; unclear D gene. Per the germline V gene, CDR1 is SQVTM and CDR2 is ANQGSEA. The CDR3 is made up of 12 amino acids. The ends were cut back, 0 bases at V and 6 bases at J, with 8 bases in the middle. As DNA, the CDR3 is TGCAGCGTTGAAGAGTCGGCAGATGGCTACACCTTC. Protein: CSVEESADGYTF. Supplemented by reference TRBV29-1 and TRBJ1-2, the full variable domain reads SAVISQKPSRDICQRGTSLTIQCQVDSQVTMMFWYRQQPGQSLTLIATANQGSEATYESGFVIDKFPISRPNLTFSTLTVSNMSPEDSSIYLCSVEESADGYTFGSGTRLTVV.

This clone was seen just once. The chain has TRBV14 and TRBJ1-1; tentatively, D is TRBD1 (6 bases). Germline V gene data show CDR1 as SGHDN and CDR2 as FVKESK. The V end lost 7 bases, the J end lost 4 bases, and 16 bases lay between the germline ends. The CDR3 loop spans 14 amino acids. The CDR3 region is CASTKQPGATEAFF. CDR3 bases: TGTGCCAGCACCAAACAACCAGGGGCCACTGAAGCTTTCTTT.

This chain uses TRBV29-1 with TRBJ2-3; D tentatively fits TRBD1 or TRBD2 (5 bases each). Between the trimmed V and J ends, which lost 4 bases and 4 bases, there was a span of 6 bases. Germline values: CDR1 SQVTM, CDR2 ANQGSEA. The CDR3 is made up of 11 amino acids. CDR3 amino acids: CSVVGADTQYF. CDR3 nucleotides: TGCAGCGTTGTGGGGGCAGATACGCAGTATTTT.